This is a list of T cell receptor beta chains from one sample in a study of regulatory T cells in long-lasting Graves disease. MiXCR, run by TCRdb on the multiplex PCR reads, gives a single entry per CDR3 protein. The repertoire consists of some 560,000 distinct CDR3 sequences, with 15% to 20% occurring once and the leading ten covering 25%. The data also belong to a second study, concerning T cells in Graves' hyperthyroidism and ophthalmopathy.

The sample was peripheral blood mononuclear cells (PBMCs), taken at new diagnosis, from a patient treated with antithyroid drugs. These receptors were taken from a woman aged 35-60 years with Graves disease. The CDR3 runs from the conserved cysteine through the conserved F or W. A D gene is named only where the DNA matches it firmly. Part of the rows lack a size; the others show once, few, many or a class for expanded clones.

clone_size	j_call	d_call	v_call	cdr3_nt	cdr3_aa
many	TRBJ1-6	.	TRBV11-3	TGTGCCAGCAGCGAAAGCGGTCAGGCGGCACCCCTCCACTTT	CASSESGQAAPLHF
many	TRBJ1-1	.	TRBV12-3/TRBV12-4	TGTGCCAGCAGTTCGGAAGTATTGGTAGGGGAAGCTTTCTTT	CASSSEVLVGEAFF
.	TRBJ2-4	TRBD1	TRBV19	TGTGCCAGCAGTGAAACGGGACAGCTAGCCAAAAACATTCAGTACTTC	CASSETGQLAKNIQYF
.	TRBJ1-5	.	TRBV6-1	TGTGCCAGCAGGCCCCGGAGGGAGGCATTCAATCAGCCCCAGCATTTT	CASRPRREAFNQPQHF
.	TRBJ2-2	.	TRBV5-1	TGCGCCAGCAGCAACAGTGGCGCGAACACCGGGGAGCTGTTTTTT	CASSNSGANTGELFF
many	TRBJ2-7	.	TRBV18	TGTGCCAGCTCACCCGGACAGGGAGGGCTACTTGAGCAGTACTTC	CASSPGQGGLLEQYF
many	TRBJ1-6	.	TRBV6-5	TGTGCCAGCAGTTACTCGATTGGGGCCTCCTATAATTCACCCCTCCACTTT	CASSYSIGASYNSPLHF
.	TRBJ2-7	TRBD2	TRBV7-9	TGTGCCAGCAGCTTAAGCGGGGGGAATGAGCAGTACTTC	CASSLSGGNEQYF
.	TRBJ2-5	.	TRBV20-1	TGCAGTGCTGAGGACAGTGGGACCTTAGAGACCCAGTACTTC	CSAEDSGTLETQYF
many	TRBJ2-7	TRBD1	TRBV20-1	TGCAGTGCTATCCCGGGACAGGCCACCTACGAGCAGTACTTC	CSAIPGQATYEQYF
few	TRBJ2-2	.	TRBV10-3	TGTGCCATCAGACCGGACATGAACACCGGGGAGCTGTTTTTT	CAIRPDMNTGELFF
.	TRBJ1-1	TRBD1	TRBV6-1	TGTGCCAGCAGAGAAAGGGGGCGAGCTTTCTTT	CASRERGRAFF
few	TRBJ1-5	.	TRBV6-1	TGTGCCAGCAGAATCAACGAGGGCCAGCCCCAGCATTTT	CASRINEGQPQHF
few	TRBJ1-2	.	TRBV5-6	TGTGCCAGCAGCCGACGTGATTCTAACTATGGCTACACCTTC	CASSRRDSNYGYTF
.	TRBJ2-2	.	TRBV30	TGTGCCGCGAGGTTTTTGTTTGCCGGGGAGCTGTTTTTT	CAARFLFAGELFF
many	TRBJ1-2	.	TRBV20-1	TGCAGTGCCCCGGGATTATATGGCTACACCTTC	CSAPGLYGYTF
many	TRBJ2-3	TRBD1	TRBV7-6	TGTGCCAGCAGCTCCAGACAGGGCGCAGATACGCAGTATTTT	CASSSRQGADTQYF
few	TRBJ2-1	TRBD2	TRBV3-1	TGTGCCAGCAGCCATTCAGGACTAGCGGGGCCCTACAATGAGCAGTTCTTC	CASSHSGLAGPYNEQFF
.	TRBJ2-2	.	TRBV5-1	TGCGCCAGCAGCGACGGGACTTCCCCCGGGGAGCTGTTTTTT	CASSDGTSPGELFF
few	TRBJ1-6	.	TRBV27	TGTGCCAGCAGTTTTTCCAGGACATTCAATTCACCCCTCCACTTT	CASSFSRTFNSPLHF
.	TRBJ2-2	TRBD1	TRBV27	TGTGCCACCGGCCAGGGGGCGAACACCGGGGAGCTGTTTTTT	CATGQGANTGELFF
many	TRBJ1-1	.	TRBV14	TGTGCCAGCAGCCCTTCCCCCTTGGCAGCGGGGCCTGAAGCTTTCTTT	CASSPSPLAAGPEAFF
many	TRBJ2-7	.	TRBV18	TGTGCCAGCTCGAACCGACAGGAAACGGCCTACGAGCAGTACTTC	CASSNRQETAYEQYF
few	TRBJ2-1	.	TRBV6-7	TGTGCCAGCAAGCCCAGGGGGGACAATGGGCAGTTCTTC	CASKPRGDNGQFF